The present T cell receptor (beta chain) was sequenced within a study of T cell responses to AZD1222 COVID-19 vaccine. The wider study: Pooling covered second doses at about 4 or about 12 weeks. General study findings and limits: Targets within unmutated variant regions were reportedly found for nearly half of spike-specific TCRs.

TCRdb's table, derived via immunoSEQ multiplex PCR, lists solely in-frame clones and lacks some. The sample contains 90,000 to 150,000 clones, about 91% of which appear only once. Turning to this clone: The antigen remains undetermined.

The CDR3 has 14 amino acids. Germline lookup yields CDR1 MDHEN and CDR2 SYDVKM. With 6 bases clipped from V and 6 bases from J, the junction kept 9 bases outside the gene matches. This chain uses TRBV28 with TRBJ1-2; 8 nucleotides match TRBD1. This TCR was recovered from an adult in good health. This specimen was peripheral blood, taken on day 0 of AZD1222 vaccination. This chain's CDR3 is CASRPQGARDGYTF. The CDR3, as DNA: TGTGCCAGCAGACCTCAGGGGGCGAGGGATGGCTACACCTTC.